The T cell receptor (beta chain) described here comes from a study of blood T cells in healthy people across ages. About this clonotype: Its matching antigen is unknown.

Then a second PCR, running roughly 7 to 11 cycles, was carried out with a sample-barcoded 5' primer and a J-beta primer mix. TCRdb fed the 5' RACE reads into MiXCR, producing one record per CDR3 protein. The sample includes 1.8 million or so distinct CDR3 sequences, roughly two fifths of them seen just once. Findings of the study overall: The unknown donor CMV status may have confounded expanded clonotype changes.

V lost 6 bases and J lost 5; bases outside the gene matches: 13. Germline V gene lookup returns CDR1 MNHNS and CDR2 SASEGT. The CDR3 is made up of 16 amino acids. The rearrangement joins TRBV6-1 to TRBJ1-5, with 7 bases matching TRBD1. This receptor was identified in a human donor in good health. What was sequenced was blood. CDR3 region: CASRNNNRGPDQPQHF. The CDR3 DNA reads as TGTGCCAGCAGGAATAATAACAGGGGTCCTGATCAGCCCCAGCATTTT.